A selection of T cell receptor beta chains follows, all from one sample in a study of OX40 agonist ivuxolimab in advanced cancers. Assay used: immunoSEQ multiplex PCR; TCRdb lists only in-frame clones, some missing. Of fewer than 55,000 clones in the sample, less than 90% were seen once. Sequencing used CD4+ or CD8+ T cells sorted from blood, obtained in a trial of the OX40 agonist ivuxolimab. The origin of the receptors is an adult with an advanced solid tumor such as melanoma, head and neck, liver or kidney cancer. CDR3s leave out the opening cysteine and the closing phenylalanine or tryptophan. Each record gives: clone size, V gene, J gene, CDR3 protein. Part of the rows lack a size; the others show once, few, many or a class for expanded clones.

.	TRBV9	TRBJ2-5	ASSVGDLYQETQY
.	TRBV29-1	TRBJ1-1	SADGNMNTEAF
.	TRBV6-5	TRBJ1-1	ASSYSSGLNTEAF
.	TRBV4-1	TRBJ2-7	ASSHRPDSYEQY
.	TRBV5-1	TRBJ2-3	ASSLKGAPDTQY
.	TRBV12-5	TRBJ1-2	ASGRPTGALYGYT
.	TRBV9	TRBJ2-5	ASSAGTDVEETQY
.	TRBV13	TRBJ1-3	ASSFWGAGNTIY
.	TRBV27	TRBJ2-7	ASSFSSVSYEQY
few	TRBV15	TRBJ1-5	ATSRPGNQPQH
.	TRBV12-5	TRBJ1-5	ASALGHRYSNQPQH
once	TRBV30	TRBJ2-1	AWKGLALYNEQF
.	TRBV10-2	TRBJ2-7	ASSEHEQY
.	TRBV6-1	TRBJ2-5	ASSEGEGSGGYRETQY
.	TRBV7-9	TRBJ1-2	ASSLALGYGYT
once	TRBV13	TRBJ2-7	ASSYYGTAYEQY
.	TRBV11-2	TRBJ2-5	ASSLEGRGIETQY
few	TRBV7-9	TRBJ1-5	ASSTGETVYNQPQH
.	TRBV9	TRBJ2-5	ASSAGLAMGETQY
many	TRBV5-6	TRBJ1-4	ASTSGWTGVNEKLF
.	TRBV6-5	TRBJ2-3	ASSYSSGGSTDTQY
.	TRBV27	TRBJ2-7	ASSRTGDGADEQY
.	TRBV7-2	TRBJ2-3	ASSFSGGSTDTQY
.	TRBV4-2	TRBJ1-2	ASSRREGRGYT
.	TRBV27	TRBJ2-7	ASSALAGVSSYEQY
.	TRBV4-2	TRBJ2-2	ASSQAGLRNTGELF
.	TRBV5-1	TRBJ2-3	ASSLGASGGADTQY
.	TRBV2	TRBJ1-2	ASSESLNYGYT
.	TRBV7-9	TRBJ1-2	ASSGGREAGYT
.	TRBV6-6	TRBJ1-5	ASSPDRGLWQPQH
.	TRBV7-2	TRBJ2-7	ASSLGADYYEQY
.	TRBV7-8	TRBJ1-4	ASSSPGQGNEKLF
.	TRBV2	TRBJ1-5	ASSEGRGPSQPQH
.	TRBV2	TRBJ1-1	ASRETGTEAF
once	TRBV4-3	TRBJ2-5	ASSQGRGTGETQY
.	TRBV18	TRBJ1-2	ASSPDSYGYT
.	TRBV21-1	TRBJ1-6	ASSKGAYHTATYNSPLH
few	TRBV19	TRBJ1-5	ASRDRGPQPQH
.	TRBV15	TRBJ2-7	ATSLGTYEQY
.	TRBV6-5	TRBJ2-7	ASSLFQGADEQY
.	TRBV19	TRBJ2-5	ASSMWDGETQY
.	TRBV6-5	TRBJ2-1	ASSYSAGLGNEQF
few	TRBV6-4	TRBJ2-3	ASSDSGGTDTQY
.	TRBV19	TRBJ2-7	ASNSYMGDEQY
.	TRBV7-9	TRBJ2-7	ASSRVRGTSVHYEQY
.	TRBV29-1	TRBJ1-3	SVVGTSSGNTIY
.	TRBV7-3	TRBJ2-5	ASSPGTPGFQY
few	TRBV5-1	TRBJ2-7	ASSYTGVAYEQY
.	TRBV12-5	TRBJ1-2	ASGEGGGRGVNGYT
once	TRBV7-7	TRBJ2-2	ASSQRGNTGELF
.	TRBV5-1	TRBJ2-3	ASSWLGAGGTDTQY
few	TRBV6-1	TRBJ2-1	ASSEPDGYNEQF
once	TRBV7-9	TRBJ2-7	ASSFTGRPYEQY
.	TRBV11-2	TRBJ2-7	ASSLTATGGFYEQY
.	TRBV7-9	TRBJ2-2	ASSYRTEYTGELF
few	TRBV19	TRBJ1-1	ASGEQGGTEAF
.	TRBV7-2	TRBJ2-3	ASSQSTGSTQY
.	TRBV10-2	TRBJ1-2	ASRTDSYGYT
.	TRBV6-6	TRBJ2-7	ASSYTGQGFDEQY
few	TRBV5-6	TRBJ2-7	ASNDGQNYEQY